This T cell receptor beta chain appears in the sequencing data of a study of control samples from healthy donors and cancer patients. Clones were read by immunoSEQ multiplex PCR, and TCRdb kept only the in-frame ones, dropping some. The repertoire holds roughly 49,000 clones, with about 90% as singletons. The length of the CDR3 is 16 residues. With V trimmed by 2 bases and J by 3 bases, 5 bases remained unmatched. Germline V gives CDR1 SNHLY, CDR2 FYNNEI. The chain uses TRBV2 and TRBJ2-3; 10 bases line up with TRBD2. Sequencing was performed on PBMCs. This clonotype was sampled from a man between 45 and 60 years old with head and neck cancer. DNA for the CDR3: TGTGCCAGCAGTGAAAAGCGGGGGGGCCGGACAGATACGCAGTATTTT. It is translated as CASSEKRGGRTDTQYF.